The entry that follows covers one T cell receptor beta chain sequence. Its antigen is not identified. The record originates from a study of T-cell memory formation after mild COVID-19. This CDR3 has 14 amino acids. The junction had 7 bases not matched to a gene; V was cut back by 6 bases and J by 3 bases. TCRdb re-analysed the 5' RACE reads in MiXCR, keeping a single row per CDR3 protein. This sample has some 150,000 distinct CDR3 sequences; 15% to 20% occur once, and the top ten carry 2% to 2.5%. Findings and limits, study-wide: Contracting clones, day 15 to 85, had balanced CD4/CD8, and later expanders favored CD4+.

Sequenced sample: PBMCs or a T cell subset sorted from them (not recorded which). The chain has TRBV12-3 or TRBV12-4 and TRBJ1-2; 7 bases are a match to TRBD1. The clonotype was recovered from an adult woman who had mild COVID-19 (a few samples of this study predate the infection). Cell type and time point are not known. Here the CDR3 reads CASSSDRAHYGYTF. The CDR3 DNA is TGTGCCAGCAGCTCCGACAGGGCGCACTATGGCTACACCTTC.